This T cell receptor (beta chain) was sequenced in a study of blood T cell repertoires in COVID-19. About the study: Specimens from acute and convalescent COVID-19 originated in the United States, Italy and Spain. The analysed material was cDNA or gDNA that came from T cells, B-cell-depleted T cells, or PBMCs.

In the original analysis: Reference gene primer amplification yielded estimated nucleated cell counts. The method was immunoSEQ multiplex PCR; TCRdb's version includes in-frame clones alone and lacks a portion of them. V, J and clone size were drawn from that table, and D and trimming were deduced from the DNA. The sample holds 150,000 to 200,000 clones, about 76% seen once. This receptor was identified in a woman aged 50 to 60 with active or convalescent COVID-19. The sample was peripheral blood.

In DNA, the CDR3 is TGTGCCAGCAGTTTATATCAGGGGACCCCTGGAAACACCATATATTTT. Translating gives CASSLYQGTPGNTIYF. The chain employs TRBV28 and TRBJ1-3, with D tentatively TRBD1 (6 bases). Germline CDR1 and CDR2: MDHEN and SYDVKM. CDR3 length equals 16 residues. The germline V and J ends were trimmed by 1 base and 2 bases, with 12 bases remaining between them.